The 25 T cell receptor beta chains below were found in one sample sequenced in a study of T cells after yellow fever vaccination. TCRdb called the 5' RACE reads again in MiXCR, with one record for every CDR3 protein. The sample yields fewer than 500,000 distinct CDR3 sequences, approximately 18% seen once. The sequencing here drew on PBMCs, taken before the yellow fever booster vaccination. The source of these receptors is a man younger than 30 who received the YFV17D yellow fever vaccine.

J is TRBJ2-2 and V is TRBV12-3 or TRBV12-4; D is unclear. The CDR3 loop spans 18 amino acids. Trimming took 3 bases from V and 3 from J, leaving 20 bases between them. CDR3 sequence: CASSFHYNDPGDTGELFF. CDR3 coding DNA: TGTGCCAGCAGTTTTCATTACAATGACCCGGGTGACACCGGGGAGCTGTTTTTT.

The sample holds one count of this clonotype. V gene TRBV4-1 combines with J gene TRBJ2-1; D gene uncertain. The V end lost 7 bases, the J end lost 2 bases, and 12 bases lay between the germline ends. The CDR3 runs 14 residues. Germline loops: CDR1 MGHRA, CDR2 YSYEKL. The DNA of the CDR3 is TGCGCCAGCACCAGTGCGGTGACCTACAATGAGCAGTTCTTC. This translates into CASTSAVTYNEQFF.

The genes are TRBV4-3 and TRBJ2-7, with D possibly being TRBD1 or TRBD2 (5 bases each). V was shortened by 0 bases and J by 1 base, with 13 bases between the two germline ends. The germline CDR1 and CDR2 sequences are LGHNA and YSLEER. CDR3 length: 16 residues. In DNA, the CDR3 is TGCGCCAGCAGCCAAGATTATTCGGGACCGTCCTACGAGCAGTACTTC. Amino acids: CASSQDYSGPSYEQYF.

This chain joins TRBV9 and TRBJ2-3, with no clear D. Deletions cut 0 bases from V and 2 bases from J, with 10 bases between. Germline-derived CDR1 and CDR2 are SGDLS and YYNGEE. The CDR3 sequence is 15 residues long. The CDR3 bases are TGTGCCAGCAGCGTAGGGGTAACCTCCACAGATACGCAGTATTTT. It specifies CASSVGVTSTDTQYF.

The chain uses TRBV28 and TRBJ2-1; the D is unclear. Germline assignment: CDR1 MDHEN and CDR2 SYDVKM. Trimming took off 3 bases at V and 4 bases at J, with 7 bases between the two ends. This CDR3 spans 13 amino acids. DNA of the CDR3: TGTGCCAGCAGTTTCTCCAAATACAATGAGCAGTTCTTC. Translating it yields CASSFSKYNEQFF.

This sequence joins TRBV27 and TRBJ2-1, with 7 bases fitting TRBD1. This CDR3 region has 15 residues. Germline CDR1 MNHEY, CDR2 SMNVEV (reference sequence). Unmatched junction bases numbered 4, after V lost 3 bases and J lost 2 bases. The CDR3 DNA reads as TGTGCCAGCAGTTTTCGGACAGGAGCCTACAATGAGCAGTTCTTC. It translates to CASSFRTGAYNEQFF.

This clonotype was seen a handful of times. The chain uses TRBV20-1 and TRBJ1-5; D is ambiguous. V lost 2 bases and J lost 7, with 18 bases in between. The CDR3 length is 15 residues. Germline lookup yields CDR1 DFQATT and CDR2 SNEGSKA (reference sequence). The CDR3 region has the DNA TGCAGTGCTAGAATTAGGGAACTCCCGGGGCAGCCCCAGCATTTT. It codes for CSARIRELPGQPQHF.

This clonotype has more than one count but fewer than ten. This rearrangement joins TRBV7-9 to TRBJ1-5; D ambiguous. With 4 bases removed from V and 2 bases from J, the gap between germline ends came to 9 bases. Germline CDR1 and CDR2: SEHNR and FQNEAQ (reference sequence). The CDR3 totals 14 residues. The CDR3 DNA reads as TGTGCCAGCAGCTCCGGTTTAGGCAATCAGCCCCAGCATTTT. Protein: CASSSGLGNQPQHF.

This clonotype was seen many times. J is TRBJ2-1 and V is TRBV11-2; D is unresolved. CDR3 length: 12 amino acids. The V gene's germline CDR1 is SGHAT and CDR2 FQNNGV. The V and J ends lost 1 base and 10 bases respectively, with 8 bases between them. The CDR3 DNA sequence: TGTGCCAGCAGCTTAGGGGTAGAGGAGCAGTTCTTC. Translated: CASSLGVEEQFF.

The chain carries TRBV11-2 and TRBJ2-5, with 11 bases that match TRBD2. Germline V gives CDR1 SGHAT, CDR2 FQNNGV. V dropped 5 bases and J dropped 4; count of bases not matched to a gene: 15. This CDR3 has 18 residues. CDR3 loop: CASSHGVDSGGAGETQYF. Here the CDR3 DNA reads TGTGCCAGCAGCCACGGCGTGGATAGCGGGGGGGCTGGAGAGACCCAGTACTTC.

This clonotype was seen only a few times. CDR3 nucleotide sequence: TGTGCCAGCAGCCTACAGGGGGACAATGAGCAGTTCTTC. Protein sequence: CASSLQGDNEQFF. The rearrangement joins TRBV4-2 to TRBJ2-1; 8 nucleotides line up with TRBD1. The junction had 1 base not matched to a gene; V was cut back by 4 bases and J by 5 bases. The CDR3 sequence is 13 residues long. CDR1 is LGHNA, CDR2 YNFKEQ, per germline.

This rearrangement joins TRBV19 to TRBJ2-3; 8 nucleotides agree with TRBD1. CDR3 length: 14 amino acids. CDR1 is LNHDA, CDR2 SQIVND, per germline (reference sequence). The trim removed 5 bases at V and 2 bases at J, leaving 3 bases unmatched. CDR3: CASSVTGVTDTQYF. CDR3 DNA: TGTGCCAGTAGTGTGACAGGGGTCACAGATACGCAGTATTTT.

There are a few counts of this clonotype. The chain has TRBV20-1 and TRBJ2-2; a weak D match, TRBD2 (7 bases). The germline CDR1 and CDR2 sequences are DFQATT and SNEGSKA (reference sequence). The CDR3 runs 17 residues. Trimming took off 0 bases at V and 4 bases at J, with 18 bases between the two ends. The CDR3 DNA follows: TGCAGTGCTAGAGACCCCGCGACGGGGGGCGGCACCGGGGAGCTGTTTTTT. Amino acids: CSARDPATGGGTGELFF.

The V and J genes are TRBV20-1 and TRBJ2-2; no clear D. The CDR3 consists of 15 residues. Per germline, CDR1 DFQATT and CDR2 SNEGSKA (reference sequence). Trimming stripped 3 bases from V and 3 bases from J, with 14 bases between. The CDR3 protein is CSARTSPDYTGELFF. The CDR3 DNA follows: TGCAGTGCTAGGACTTCCCCGGATTACACCGGGGAGCTGTTTTTT.

This chain joins TRBV28 and TRBJ2-5; D perhaps matches TRBD1 (5 bases). The V gene lost 5 bases and the J gene lost 4 bases, with 14 bases spanning the gap. From germline, CDR1 is MDHEN and CDR2 SYDVKM. The CDR3 spans 14 residues. In nucleotides, the CDR3 is TGTGCCAGCAGTCCACCAGGGAAATCAGAGACCCAGTACTTC. It yields the protein CASSPPGKSETQYF.

There are a few counts of this clonotype. As DNA, the CDR3 is TGTGCCAGCAGTTTCCTAGGACGAGAGACCCAGTACTTC. The encoded protein is CASSFLGRETQYF. The V gene is TRBV12-3 or TRBV12-4, the J gene TRBJ2-5, with unresolved D. Trimming left V 3 bases short and J 4 bases short, with 9 bases between. The CDR3 has 13 residues.

This clonotype came up a few times. The chain links TRBV4-2 to TRBJ1-2, with 11 bases matching TRBD1. Unmatched junction bases numbered 2, after V lost 0 bases and J lost 2 bases. The V gene's germline CDR1 is LGHNA and CDR2 YNFKEQ. This CDR3 is built from 16 residues. Here the CDR3 DNA reads TGTGCCAGCAGCCAAGACCGGACAGGGGGCAACTATGGCTACACCTTC. Translated: CASSQDRTGGNYGYTF.

This rearrangement joins TRBV7-9 to TRBJ1-5, with D perhaps matching TRBD1 (5 bases). Deletions cut 4 bases from V and 6 bases from J, with 7 bases between. The CDR3 has 12 amino acids. Looked up from germline, CDR1 is SEHNR and CDR2 is FQNEAQ (reference sequence). In nucleotides, the CDR3 is TGTGCCAGCAGCTCGGACACTCAGCCCCAGCATTTT. The encoded protein is CASSSDTQPQHF.

The rearrangement links TRBV10-3 to TRBJ2-3; 12 bases agree with TRBD2. Trimming removed 6 bases from V and 8 bases from J; junction bases left unmatched: 9. Germline lookup yields CDR1 ENHRY and CDR2 SYGVKD. This CDR3 is built from 15 residues. The CDR3 region has the DNA TGTGCCATCAGCCCAACTAGCGGGGGGACATTTACGCAGTATTTT. Its translation: CAISPTSGGTFTQYF.

This clonotype was detected only a few times. This chain uses TRBV3-1 with TRBJ2-5; maybe TRBD2 (5 bases). Germline V lookup: CDR1 LGHDT, CDR2 YNNKEL (reference sequence). The CDR3 covers 15 residues. V was trimmed by 0 bases and J by 4 bases, leaving 12 bases between them. The CDR3 here is CASSQDGLAGETQYF. DNA of the CDR3: TGTGCCAGCAGCCAAGATGGACTGGCGGGAGAGACCCAGTACTTC.

V gene TRBV20-1 combines with J gene TRBJ1-5, with D possibly TRBD1 on 5 matching bases. The germline CDR1 and CDR2 sequences are DFQATT and SNEGSKA (reference sequence). This CDR3 spans 12 amino acids. V was pared by 3 bases and J by 7 bases, with 10 bases between. CDR3 region: CSASGGLQPQHF. CDR3 DNA sequence: TGCAGTGCTAGTGGGGGACTACAGCCCCAGCATTTT.

The chain links TRBV2 to TRBJ1-2; D uncertain. The germline V and J ends were trimmed by 3 bases and 8 bases, with 13 bases remaining between them. This CDR3 has 13 residues. CDR1 and CDR2 (germline): SNHLY, FYNNEI. CDR3 region: CASSEGREKGYTF. The DNA for the CDR3 is TGTGCCAGCAGTGAGGGGAGGGAGAAAGGCTACACCTTC.

Comment on this clonotype: An end of the junction does not agree with germline; a read error may underlie this. CDR3 loop: CASSTYTGTGYYF. For the CDR3, the DNA is TGTGCCAGCAGCACCTATACGGGGACAGGGTATTACTTC. This chain links TRBV12-3 or TRBV12-4 with TRBJ2-1; TRBD1 matches at 9 bases. The CDR3 spans 13 residues.

This chain links TRBV18 with TRBJ2-7; 10 positions match TRBD1. With 3 bases clipped from V and 4 bases from J, the junction kept 3 bases outside the gene matches. The germline V gene has CDR1 KGHSH and CDR2 LQKENI. This CDR3 is 14 amino acids long. This chain's CDR3 is CASSPPGQGYEQYF. CDR3 bases: TGTGCCAGCTCACCGCCGGGACAGGGGTACGAGCAGTACTTC.

The V gene is TRBV2, the J gene TRBJ2-7, with D perhaps matching TRBD1 or TRBD2 (7 bases each). Germline CDR1 SNHLY, CDR2 FYNNEI. The CDR3 consists of 15 residues. V was shortened by 6 bases and J by 0 bases, with 15 bases between the two germline ends. CDR3 nucleotide sequence: TGTGCCAGCAGGGGGGAGGGGACAGCCTCCTACGAGCAGTACTTC. Encoded protein: CASRGEGTASYEQYF.